These T cell receptor beta chains were read from a single sample in a study of chemoradiotherapy in HPV16-positive cancers. Method: immunoSEQ multiplex PCR; TCRdb's copy keeps in-frame clones and lacks some. The sample lists 3,000 to 5,000 clones, roughly 85% occurring once. The source material was tumor tissue, sampled from a patient who underwent chemoradiotherapy. The receptors here all came from a human donor with HPV-associated anogenital cancer. Each CDR3 is given with its conserved first and last residue. The order of the fields is clone size, D gene, J gene, V gene, CDR3 DNA, CDR3 protein. A D gene is named only where the DNA matches it firmly. Some rows mark clone size as missing; the rest say once, few, many or name a class of expanded clone.

clone size: .; D gene: .; J gene: TRBJ1-5; V gene: TRBV6-5; CDR3 DNA: TGTGCCAGCAGTTACAATCAAAGGGGGGATCAGCCCCAGCATTTT; CDR3 protein: CASSYNQRGDQPQHF
clone size: .; D gene: TRBD2; J gene: TRBJ2-1; V gene: TRBV6-1; CDR3 DNA: TGTGCCAGCAGGACTAGCGGGGGGTTCGATGAGCAGTTCTTC; CDR3 protein: CASRTSGGFDEQFF
clone size: .; D gene: .; J gene: TRBJ2-7; V gene: TRBV13; CDR3 DNA: TGTGCCAGCAGTTTTTTCGGAAACTACGAGCAGTACTTC; CDR3 protein: CASSFFGNYEQYF
clone size: .; D gene: .; J gene: TRBJ1-4; V gene: TRBV11-2; CDR3 DNA: TGTGCCAGCAGGGCGCCAGCGTCTAATGAAAAACTGTTTTTT; CDR3 protein: CASRAPASNEKLFF
clone size: .; D gene: TRBD2; J gene: TRBJ2-5; V gene: TRBV2; CDR3 DNA: TGTGCCAGCAGTGTCCTAGCGGGAGGTCAAGAGACCCAGTACTTC; CDR3 protein: CASSVLAGGQETQYF
clone size: large; D gene: TRBD2; J gene: TRBJ2-1; V gene: TRBV29-1; CDR3 DNA: TGCAGCGTTGAGACTAGCGGGAGTCCTGAGCAGTTCTTC; CDR3 protein: CSVETSGSPEQFF
clone size: .; D gene: .; J gene: TRBJ2-3; V gene: TRBV7-9; CDR3 DNA: TGTGCCAGCAGCCGCCGGGACCTCACACCGACACGCACAGATACGCAGTATTTT; CDR3 protein: CASSRRDLTPTRTDTQYF
clone size: .; D gene: TRBD2; J gene: TRBJ2-7; V gene: TRBV27; CDR3 DNA: TGTGCCAGCAGTCCTTCTCAACTAGCGTCGGCAACCTACGAGCAGTACTTC; CDR3 protein: CASSPSQLASATYEQYF
clone size: .; D gene: TRBD2; J gene: TRBJ2-1; V gene: TRBV5-1; CDR3 DNA: TGCGCCAGCAGCCGCTCCCTAGCGGGAGAAATTTACAATGAGCAGTTCTTC; CDR3 protein: CASSRSLAGEIYNEQFF
clone size: .; D gene: .; J gene: TRBJ2-1; V gene: TRBV2; CDR3 DNA: TGTGCCAGCAGTGAGGCCCGAACGTATGAGCAGTTCTTC; CDR3 protein: CASSEARTYEQFF
clone size: .; D gene: TRBD1; J gene: TRBJ1-1; V gene: TRBV7-9; CDR3 DNA: TGTGCCAGCAGCTTAGGCAGGGGGCCGAACACTGAAGCTTTCTTT; CDR3 protein: CASSLGRGPNTEAFF
clone size: .; D gene: .; J gene: TRBJ1-6; V gene: TRBV4-1; CDR3 DNA: TGCGCCAGCAGCCAAGCCGTCAGGGGTAATTCACCCCTCCACTTT; CDR3 protein: CASSQAVRGNSPLHF
clone size: .; D gene: .; J gene: TRBJ1-1; V gene: TRBV27; CDR3 DNA: TGTGCCAGCAGTTTGGGTCGTAACACTGAAGCTTTCTTT; CDR3 protein: CASSLGRNTEAFF
clone size: .; D gene: TRBD2; J gene: TRBJ2-1; V gene: TRBV19; CDR3 DNA: TGTGCCAGTAGTCCGGGACTAGCGGGCGTTAACAATGAGCAGTTCTTC; CDR3 protein: CASSPGLAGVNNEQFF
clone size: large; D gene: .; J gene: TRBJ2-7; V gene: TRBV7-6; CDR3 DNA: TGTGCCAGCAGCACTTCACAGGGTAGCGAGCAGTACTTC; CDR3 protein: CASSTSQGSEQYF
clone size: .; D gene: .; J gene: TRBJ2-2; V gene: TRBV4-3; CDR3 DNA: TGCGCCAGCAGCCCATCCCCGGATATCAACGCCGGGGAGCTGTTTTTT; CDR3 protein: CASSPSPDINAGELFF
clone size: .; D gene: TRBD1; J gene: TRBJ2-3; V gene: TRBV2; CDR3 DNA: TGTGCCAGCAGTGAGACAGGGGGCTTCACAGATACGCAGTATTTT; CDR3 protein: CASSETGGFTDTQYF
clone size: .; D gene: .; J gene: TRBJ1-4; V gene: TRBV4-2; CDR3 DNA: TGTGCCAGCAGCCAGAGGGCAGGGAACGATGAAAAACTGTTTTTT; CDR3 protein: CASSQRAGNDEKLFF
clone size: few; D gene: .; J gene: TRBJ2-5; V gene: TRBV7-9; CDR3 DNA: TGTGCCAGCAGCTTATTCAAAGAGACCCAGTACTTC; CDR3 protein: CASSLFKETQYF
clone size: .; D gene: .; J gene: TRBJ2-5; V gene: TRBV4-3; CDR3 DNA: TGCGCCAGCAGCCAAACAGGGCCCGGAGGTGGGGAGACCCAGTACTTC; CDR3 protein: CASSQTGPGGGETQYF
clone size: .; D gene: .; J gene: TRBJ1-5; V gene: TRBV2; CDR3 DNA: TGTGCCAGCAGGGATTTGAATCAGCCCCAGCATTTT; CDR3 protein: CASRDLNQPQHF
clone size: .; D gene: .; J gene: TRBJ2-7; V gene: TRBV20-1; CDR3 DNA: TGCAGTGCTAGAGCTACCTACGAGCAGTACTTC; CDR3 protein: CSARATYEQYF
clone size: .; D gene: TRBD2; J gene: TRBJ2-1; V gene: TRBV15; CDR3 DNA: TGTGCCACCAGCGGGCGGGAGGCCCTGGCCAATGAGCAGTTCTTC; CDR3 protein: CATSGREALANEQFF
clone size: .; D gene: .; J gene: TRBJ1-1; V gene: TRBV7-8; CDR3 DNA: TGTGCCAGCAGGGCCTGGTCGGGGGGCAAGAACACTGAAGCTTTCTTT; CDR3 protein: CASRAWSGGKNTEAFF
clone size: .; D gene: TRBD1; J gene: TRBJ2-7; V gene: TRBV30; CDR3 DNA: TGTGCCTGGAGTGCAGGGGGCGGCGAGCAGTACTTC; CDR3 protein: CAWSAGGGEQYF
clone size: .; D gene: .; J gene: TRBJ1-2; V gene: TRBV28; CDR3 DNA: TGTGCCAGCAGTTCAGGAGGGCCTAACTATGGCTACACCTTC; CDR3 protein: CASSSGGPNYGYTF
clone size: .; D gene: TRBD1; J gene: TRBJ2-1; V gene: TRBV5-4; CDR3 DNA: TGTGCCAGCAGACGAGGACAGGGGGTCCACAATGAGCAGTTCTTC; CDR3 protein: CASRRGQGVHNEQFF
clone size: .; D gene: .; J gene: TRBJ2-2; V gene: TRBV4-1; CDR3 DNA: TGCGCCAGCAGCCAAAAGAACACCGGGGAGCTGTTTTTT; CDR3 protein: CASSQKNTGELFF
clone size: once; D gene: .; J gene: TRBJ2-5; V gene: TRBV5-1; CDR3 DNA: TGCGCCAGCAGCCAAAGCTTCAGGGTTGGACAAGAGACCCAGTACTTC; CDR3 protein: CASSQSFRVGQETQYF
clone size: .; D gene: .; J gene: TRBJ1-1; V gene: TRBV6-1; CDR3 DNA: TGTGCCAGCGGGGCAGGCTCGCTGACTTTCTTT; CDR3 protein: CASGAGSLTFF
clone size: once; D gene: .; J gene: TRBJ2-7; V gene: TRBV28; CDR3 DNA: TGTGCCAGCAGCCCACAGCAGTTGTACCCCGAGCAGTACTTC; CDR3 protein: CASSPQQLYPEQYF
clone size: .; D gene: TRBD2; J gene: TRBJ2-3; V gene: TRBV7-9; CDR3 DNA: TGTGCCAGCAGCTTGGGACTAGCGGGGGGACAAGCTAGCACAGATACGCAGTATTTT; CDR3 protein: CASSLGLAGGQASTDTQYF
clone size: .; D gene: TRBD1; J gene: TRBJ1-4; V gene: TRBV9; CDR3 DNA: TGTGCCAGCAGCTCAGGGACAGGGGGTGGTGAAAAACTGTTTTTT; CDR3 protein: CASSSGTGGGEKLFF
clone size: .; D gene: .; J gene: TRBJ2-4; V gene: TRBV30; CDR3 DNA: TGTGCCTGGAGTGTATCGGTCCGAAAAAACATTCAGTACTTC; CDR3 protein: CAWSVSVRKNIQYF
clone size: few; D gene: TRBD1; J gene: TRBJ1-5; V gene: TRBV10-3; CDR3 DNA: TGTGCCATCAGTGAACAGGGGCATCAGCCCCAGCATTTT; CDR3 protein: CAISEQGHQPQHF
clone size: once; D gene: .; J gene: TRBJ1-4; V gene: TRBV2; CDR3 DNA: TGTGCCAGCCAACAGGGAGGCAGTAATGAAAAACTGTTTTTT; CDR3 protein: CASQQGGSNEKLFF
clone size: .; D gene: .; J gene: TRBJ2-7; V gene: TRBV5-1; CDR3 DNA: TGCGCCAGCAGCCCGACTCCCAGCTCCTACGAGCAGTACTTC; CDR3 protein: CASSPTPSSYEQYF
clone size: .; D gene: .; J gene: TRBJ1-5; V gene: TRBV5-8; CDR3 DNA: TGTGCCAGCAGCTTCCCCAATCAGCCCCAGCATTTT; CDR3 protein: CASSFPNQPQHF
clone size: .; D gene: .; J gene: TRBJ2-5; V gene: TRBV10-3; CDR3 DNA: TGTGCCATCAGCGCGACGAATGATCTAGAAGAGACCCAGTACTTC; CDR3 protein: CAISATNDLEETQYF
clone size: .; D gene: TRBD1; J gene: TRBJ1-1; V gene: TRBV5-1; CDR3 DNA: TGCGCCAGCAGCTTGGGTGGACAGGGTCTAAACGTGGCTTTCTTT; CDR3 protein: CASSLGGQGLNVAFF
clone size: once; D gene: .; J gene: TRBJ1-4; V gene: TRBV28; CDR3 DNA: TGTGCCAGCAGTTTGGAGACATTCGGTGAAAAACTGTTTTTT; CDR3 protein: CASSLETFGEKLFF
clone size: .; D gene: .; J gene: TRBJ2-5; V gene: TRBV7-9; CDR3 DNA: TGTGCCAGCAGCCAAGGCCGTACCCAGTACTTC; CDR3 protein: CASSQGRTQYF
clone size: .; D gene: .; J gene: TRBJ1-6; V gene: TRBV4-3; CDR3 DNA: TGCGCCAGCAGTCGAAAGAGCTCCTATAATTCACCCCTCCACTTT; CDR3 protein: CASSRKSSYNSPLHF
clone size: few; D gene: TRBD1; J gene: TRBJ2-1; V gene: TRBV19; CDR3 DNA: TGTGCCAGTAGGCCGGGACAGGGGACCTACAATGAGCAGTTCTTC; CDR3 protein: CASRPGQGTYNEQFF
clone size: .; D gene: .; J gene: TRBJ1-1; V gene: TRBV7-9; CDR3 DNA: TGTGCCAGCAGCTTAGGGATCGGGGAGGAGAACACTGAAGCTTTCTTT; CDR3 protein: CASSLGIGEENTEAFF
clone size: .; D gene: .; J gene: TRBJ2-5; V gene: TRBV7-3; CDR3 DNA: TGTGCCAGCAGCTCCTCCGGGACGGGGGCAGAGACCCAGTACTTC; CDR3 protein: CASSSSGTGAETQYF
clone size: .; D gene: TRBD1; J gene: TRBJ2-7; V gene: TRBV2; CDR3 DNA: TGTGCCAGCAACTTTAACAGGGGACCCTACGAGCAGTACTTC; CDR3 protein: CASNFNRGPYEQYF
clone size: .; D gene: .; J gene: TRBJ2-5; V gene: TRBV4-1; CDR3 DNA: TGCGCCAGCAGCCAAGAGGTCCTCCTGGGGCAGGAGACCCAGTACTTC; CDR3 protein: CASSQEVLLGQETQYF
clone size: .; D gene: .; J gene: TRBJ2-1; V gene: TRBV9; CDR3 DNA: TGTGCCAGCAGCGTAGGTAGTAGCTCCTACAATGAGCAGTTCTTC; CDR3 protein: CASSVGSSSYNEQFF
clone size: .; D gene: .; J gene: TRBJ1-6; V gene: TRBV7-2; CDR3 DNA: TGTGCCAGCAGCTTACAGGGGCTTAATTCACCCCTCCACTTT; CDR3 protein: CASSLQGLNSPLHF
clone size: .; D gene: .; J gene: TRBJ2-3; V gene: TRBV25-1; CDR3 DNA: TGTGCCAGCAGTTTCGGCGGGCACACAGATACGCAGTATTTT; CDR3 protein: CASSFGGHTDTQYF
clone size: .; D gene: .; J gene: TRBJ1-2; V gene: TRBV7-2; CDR3 DNA: TGTGCCAGCAGCTTAAACTCCCCTCTCCACAGAAGTTATGGCTACACCTTC; CDR3 protein: CASSLNSPLHRSYGYTF
clone size: .; D gene: .; J gene: TRBJ2-3; V gene: TRBV11-2; CDR3 DNA: TGTGCCAGCAGCTTAGTTCAGGGCTTCACAGATACGCAGTATTTT; CDR3 protein: CASSLVQGFTDTQYF
clone size: .; D gene: TRBD1; J gene: TRBJ2-3; V gene: TRBV5-1; CDR3 DNA: TGCGCCAGCAGCTTGGCACAGGGGGACGCAGATACGCAGTATTTT; CDR3 protein: CASSLAQGDADTQYF
clone size: .; D gene: .; J gene: TRBJ1-2; V gene: TRBV29-1; CDR3 DNA: TGCAGCGTTAAAGGGGATTTCTATGGCTACACCTTC; CDR3 protein: CSVKGDFYGYTF
clone size: few; D gene: .; J gene: TRBJ1-1; V gene: TRBV30; CDR3 DNA: TGTGCCTGGATGGTCGGGGGCGACACTGAAGCTTTCTTT; CDR3 protein: CAWMVGGDTEAFF